This TCR beta chain is drawn from a study of T cell responses to AZD1222 COVID-19 vaccine. Study-wide context: Second-dose timings of about 4 or about 12 weeks were pooled. Findings of the study overall: Clonal diversity may have been underestimated, and the donors were mostly white British, with more females than males. Spike regions recognized by vaccine-associated CD4 TCRs spanned the protein, led by 160-218 and 743-854. Sampled repertoires all dated from after the peak T cell response.

Losses at the gene ends were 7 bases for V and 0 bases for J; bases not matched to a gene: 10. The CDR3 length is 17 residues. Germline lookup yields CDR1 ENHRY and CDR2 SYGVKD. Some clones are missing from TCRdb's copy, which holds only in-frame ones; the method was immunoSEQ multiplex PCR. Among about 76,000 clones listed, about 88% were seen once. A remark on this clone: Its antigen remains unknown.

Sequencing used peripheral blood, obtained on day 0 of AZD1222 vaccination. The chain employs TRBV10-3 and TRBJ2-3, with 10 bases matching TRBD2. This receptor was taken from an adult in good health. Here the CDR3 DNA reads TGTGCCATCACTGCGAAGCAACTAGCGGGGAGCACAGATACGCAGTATTTT. Translated, it gives CAITAKQLAGSTDTQYF.